This passage covers 29 T cell receptor beta chains from one sample sequenced in a study of T cell clonality in common variable immunodeficiency. Study-wide points: Common variable immunodeficiency TCR beta sequences reportedly had fewer deletions and N-nucleotide insertions.

Profiled with immunoSEQ multiplex PCR; TCRdb holds only in-frame clones, not every one. Recorded here are more than 20,000 clones, none singletons. Their target antigens are unknown. The sequenced sample consisted of peripheral blood mononuclear cells. These receptors all come from a human donor with common variable immunodeficiency.

This clone was found many times. The read is 3 residues too short to cover the CDR3 end, so that end is filled in from the germline J gene. This chain uses TRBV5-1 with TRBJ2-1, with D maybe TRBD1 (6 bases). The CDR3 is 16 amino acids. Germline V lookup: CDR1 SGHRS, CDR2 YFSETQ. V lost 4 bases and J 6 bases, leaving 20 bases between the germline ends. CDR3 region: CASSNPTGPPSNEQFF. The sequenced CDR3 bases are TGCGCCAGCAGCAACCCGACAGGACCCCCTAGCAATGAG.

By share, this clone counts as medium-sized (0.01 to 0.1%). CDR3 sequence: CASSSLGGGGAAYEQYF. The CDR3 bases that were read are TGTGCCAGCAGCTCCCTCGGTGGCGGGGGGGCAGCCTACGAG. J is TRBJ2-7 and V is TRBV7-8; 9 bases fit TRBD2. The sequenced fragment ends 3 residues before the CDR3 boundary, so the rest is inferred from the germline J gene. Germline V gene lookup returns CDR1 SGHVS and CDR2 FQNEAQ. The trim removed 4 bases at V and 2 bases at J, leaving 12 bases unmatched. The CDR3 runs 17 residues.

This clone was seen many times. The CDR3 end is not reached by the read, which stops 3 residues before it; the germline J gene fills it in. The chain links TRBV2 to TRBJ2-1, with D possibly TRBD1 on 5 matching bases. V lost 1 base to trimming and J lost 9 bases, with 10 bases between them. Per germline, CDR1 SNHLY and CDR2 FYNNEI. This CDR3 is built from 13 residues. The CDR3 bases that were read are TGTGCCAGCAGTGAAGTAGGGGTTCCTGAG. Translated, it gives CASSEVGVPE. In full, the CDR3 is CASSEVGVPEQFF.

This clone occurred many times. The read comes to an end 3 residues before the CDR3 does, leaving the germline J gene to fill in the end. The chain couples TRBV30 to TRBJ1-2; 7 nucleotides align to TRBD1. CDR3 length: 13 amino acids. With 0 bases clipped from V and 6 bases from J, the junction kept 4 bases outside the gene matches. Germline CDR1 GTSNPN, CDR2 SVGIG (reference sequence). The sequenced part of the CDR3 DNA is TGTGCCTGGAGTGTGGACAGGTGGGATGGC. Translating it yields CAWSVDRWDG. The CDR3 in its entirety is CAWSVDRWDGYTF. Complete variable domain (other parts from reference TRBV30 and TRBJ1-2): SQTIHQWPATLVQPVGSPLSLECTVEGTSNPNLYWYRQAAGRGLQLLFYSVGIGQISSEVPQNLSASRPQDRQFILSSKKLLLSDSGFYLCAWSVDRWDGYTFGSGTRLTVV.

This clone showed up many times. The CDR3 end is not reached by the read, which stops 3 residues before it; the germline J gene fills it in. The J gene is TRBJ1-4, the V gene TRBV30; 11 nucleotides line up with TRBD1. CDR1 GTSNPN and CDR2 SVGIG come from the germline V gene (reference sequence). The length of the CDR3 is 15 residues. The V gene end was trimmed by 3 bases and the J gene end by 5 bases; junction bases not matched to a gene: 5. CDR3 bases read: TGTGCCTGGAGCGACGGGACAGGGGGAAATGAAAAA. Translating gives CAWSDGTGGNEK. The whole CDR3 protein reads CAWSDGTGGNEKLFF.

At least ten counts were recorded for this clone. The read stops 3 residues short of the end of the CDR3; the missing end is completed from the germline J gene. J is TRBJ2-2 and V is TRBV19, with TRBD1 identical over 7 bases. Trimming removed 6 bases from V and 4 bases from J; junction bases left unmatched: 5. CDR3 length: 14 residues. CDR1 is LNHDA, CDR2 SQIVND, per germline (reference sequence). Incomplete CDR3 DNA: TGTGCCAGTAGCACAGGGGCGGGCACCGGGGAG. Amino acids: CASSTGAGTGE. The whole CDR3 sequence is CASSTGAGTGELFF.

The sample holds many counts of this clone. The read finishes 3 residues shy of the CDR3 end, and the germline J gene is used to complete it. J is TRBJ2-6 and V is TRBV5-6; D gene unclear. Germline assignment: CDR1 SGHDT and CDR2 YYEEEE. Trimming removed 4 bases at V and 0 bases at J, with 5 bases between. The CDR3 covers 14 residues. Incomplete CDR3 DNA: TGTGCCAGCAGCGTCTCCTCTGGGGCCAACGTC. Translation gives CASSVSSGANV. The full-length CDR3 reads as CASSVSSGANVLTF.

Many counts were recorded for this clone. The sequenced fragment ends 3 residues before the CDR3 boundary, so the rest is inferred from the germline J gene. The gene calls are TRBV2 and TRBJ2-4; 8 bases match TRBD1. The junction had 7 bases not matched to a gene; V was cut back by 1 base and J by 5 bases. The germline gives CDR1 SNHLY, CDR2 FYNNEI. The CDR3 loop spans 16 amino acids. The part of the CDR3 DNA that was read is TGTGCCAGCAGTGAAGACCGGACAGGGCACCAAAACATT. Its translation: CASSEDRTGHQNI. The complete CDR3 reads CASSEDRTGHQNIQYF. The entire variable domain, with the rest obtained from reference TRBV2 and TRBJ2-4, is as follows: EPEVTQTPSHQVTQMGQEVILRCVPISNHLYFYWYRQILGQKVEFLVSFYNNEISEKSEIFDDQFSVERPDGSNFTLKIRSTKLEDSAMYFCASSEDRTGHQNIQYFGAGTRLSVL.

In the case of this clone: The sequenced fragment ends 3 residues before the CDR3 boundary, so the rest is inferred from the germline J gene. V gene TRBV2 combines with J gene TRBJ1-5; 8 nucleotides line up with TRBD1. The CDR3 loop spans 15 amino acids. Germline CDR1 SNHLY, CDR2 FYNNEI. CDR3 protein: CASSEEGTGLGPQHF. The DNA read from the CDR3 is TGTGCCAGCAGTGAGGAAGGGACAGGATTGGGACCC.

This clone has ten or more counts. The DNA ends 3 residues before the CDR3 does, and the rest of the CDR3 is filled in from the germline J gene. The chain has TRBV5-1 and TRBJ1-1; D remains unclear. V shed 1 base and J shed 1 base, with 8 bases lying between them. Per germline, CDR1 SGHRS and CDR2 YFSETQ. CDR3 length equals 14 residues. This CDR3 reads CASSLFLANTEAFF. The CDR3 bases that were read are TGCGCCAGCAGCTTGTTCCTGGCGAACACTGAA. The whole variable domain, filled in from reference TRBV5-1 and TRBJ1-1, reads KAGVTQTPRYLIKTRGQQVTLSCSPISGHRSVSWYQQTPGQGLQFLFEYFSETQRNKGNFPGRFSGRQFSNSRSEMNVSTLELGDSALYLCASSLFLANTEAFFGQGTRLTVV.

The table lists this clone with many counts. The read comes to an end 3 residues before the CDR3 does, leaving the germline J gene to fill in the end. The rearrangement uses TRBV19 and TRBJ2-5; 8 nucleotides match TRBD2. V was clipped by 3 bases and J by 4 bases; unmatched bases: 7. The CDR3 covers 15 residues. CDR1 and CDR2 from the germline V gene are LNHDA and SQIVND (reference sequence). The CDR3 here is CASSIRPGLAETQYF. The DNA read from the CDR3 is TGTGCCAGTAGTATTCGCCCCGGACTAGCAGAGACC. The variable domain in full, completed from reference TRBV19 and TRBJ2-5, reads DGGITQSPKYLFRKEGQNVTLSCEQNLNHDAMYWYRQDPGQGLRLIYYSQIVNDFQKGDIAEGYSVSREKKESFPLTVTSAQKNPTAFYLCASSIRPGLAETQYFGPGTRLLVL.

This clone was found many times. The CDR3 goes on 3 residues after the read ends, and that part is filled in from the germline J gene. This chain links TRBV20-1 with TRBJ2-7, with D possibly TRBD1 on 5 matching bases. The CDR3 is 13 amino acids. Germline V gene data show CDR1 as DFQATT and CDR2 as SNEGSKA (reference sequence). The V and J ends lost 7 bases and 2 bases respectively, with 15 bases between them. Incomplete CDR3 DNA: TGCAGTGTTGGATCTAGGGGCACCTACGAG. It encodes CSVGSRGTYE. The full CDR3 protein reads CSVGSRGTYEQYF.

This clone showed up many times. The read halts 3 residues ahead of the CDR3 end, with the missing end drawn from the germline J gene. This chain joins TRBV4-1 and TRBJ1-2, with 11 bases fitting TRBD1. The J segment lost 2 bases and the V segment lost 4 bases, leaving 0 bases of the junction unmatched. CDR3 length: 14 amino acids. CDR1 and CDR2 (germline): MGHRA, YSYEKL. CDR3 loop: CASSRTGGNYGYTF. Partial CDR3 DNA: TGCGCCAGCAGCCGGACAGGGGGCAACTATGGC.

This clone was seen ten or more times. The missing CDR3 end, 3 residues past where the read stops, is filled in from the germline J gene. The chain couples TRBV4-1 to TRBJ2-5; 7 nucleotides line up with TRBD2. The CDR3 consists of 17 residues. V lost 3 bases to trimming and J lost 2 bases; unmatched junction nucleotides: 12. Per germline, CDR1 MGHRA and CDR2 YSYEKL. CDR3 sequence: CASSQAPGAGRQETQYF. Partial CDR3 DNA: TGCGCCAGCAGCCAGGCCCCGGGAGCGGGGCGTCAAGAGACC.

This clone has at least ten counts. The read is 3 residues too short to cover the CDR3 end, so that end is filled in from the germline J gene. V gene TRBV2 combines with J gene TRBJ2-1; D perhaps matches TRBD1 (6 bases). Between the trimmed V and J ends, which lost 6 bases and 4 bases, there was a span of 10 bases. The CDR3 contains 13 residues. Per the germline V gene, CDR1 is SNHLY and CDR2 is FYNNEI. The CDR3 spells CASSLGQYNEQFF. The sequenced part of the CDR3 DNA is TGTGCCAGCAGCCTCGGACAGTACAATGAG. Full variable domain (rest looked up from reference TRBV2 and TRBJ2-1): EPEVTQTPSHQVTQMGQEVILRCVPISNHLYFYWYRQILGQKVEFLVSFYNNEISEKSEIFDDQFSVERPDGSNFTLKIRSTKLEDSAMYFCASSLGQYNEQFFGPGTRLTVL.

This clone was picked up many times. Read sequence stops 3 residues before the CDR3 end, and the germline J gene provides the missing end. The J gene is TRBJ1-4, the V gene TRBV19, with TRBD1 identical over 7 bases. CDR3 size: 16 residues. The ends lost 3 bases at V and 0 bases at J; junction bases unmatched: 4. The V gene's germline CDR1 is LNHDA and CDR2 SQIVND (reference sequence). The CDR3 region is CASSMGQIATNEKLFF. The CDR3 DNA, read in part, is TGTGCCAGTAGTATGGGACAGATTGCAACTAATGAAAAA. Full variable domain (rest looked up from reference TRBV19 and TRBJ1-4): DGGITQSPKYLFRKEGQNVTLSCEQNLNHDAMYWYRQDPGQGLRLIYYSQIVNDFQKGDIAEGYSVSREKKESFPLTVTSAQKNPTAFYLCASSMGQIATNEKLFFGSGTQLSVL.

This clone was counted ten times or more. The read finishes 3 residues shy of the CDR3 end, and the germline J gene is used to complete it. The rearrangement uses TRBV20-1 and TRBJ1-1; 7 nucleotides agree with TRBD1. Germline CDR1 and CDR2: DFQATT and SNEGSKA (reference sequence). This CDR3 region has 15 residues. With V trimmed by 2 bases and J by 5 bases, 11 bases remained unmatched. CDR3 protein: CSARTDHRGGTEAFF. The covered CDR3 bases are TGCAGTGCTAGAACCGACCACAGGGGAGGGACTGAA.

The table lists this clone with many counts. From the germline J gene comes the end of the CDR3, since the read stops 3 residues before it. The chain joins TRBV19 to TRBJ1-6; D not certain. The CDR3 loop spans 15 amino acids. The V and J ends lost 6 bases and 8 bases respectively, with 17 bases between them. Germline loops: CDR1 LNHDA, CDR2 SQIVND (reference sequence). The CDR3 reads CASREAAGSDSPLHF. The CDR3 DNA, read in part, is TGTGCCAGTAGAGAAGCGGCGGGTAGTGATTCACCC.

This clone was found many times. The read stops 3 residues short of the end of the CDR3; the missing end is completed from the germline J gene. The chain has TRBV20-1 and TRBJ1-2, with 7 bases aligning to TRBD1. Germline V lookup: CDR1 DFQATT, CDR2 SNEGSKA (reference sequence). The CDR3 runs to 15 residues. J was trimmed by 4 bases and V by 4 bases; bases with no gene match: 12. The CDR3 here is CSATLRQGRGYGYTF. Partial CDR3 DNA: TGCAGTGCTACTCTAAGACAGGGAAGGGGCTATGGC.

This clone has a count of ten or more. CDR3 loop: CASSRRPQGPYGYTF. The part of the CDR3 DNA that was read is TGTGCCAGTAGCCGACGACCGCAGGGGCCCTATGGC. The V gene is TRBV19, the J gene TRBJ1-2, with TRBD1 as a possible D gene (6 bases). With the read ending 3 residues before the CDR3 end, the germline J gene is used to fill in that end. The CDR3 sequence is 15 residues long. V shed 6 bases and J shed 4 bases, with 18 bases lying between them. Per the germline V gene, CDR1 is LNHDA and CDR2 is SQIVND (reference sequence).

This clone has ten or more counts. Read data end 3 residues before the CDR3 end; the end is taken from the germline J gene. The chain joins TRBV7-6 to TRBJ1-5; 7 nucleotides align to TRBD1. V shed 1 base, J shed 7 bases, and the junction held 13 bases outside the gene matches. This CDR3 contains 17 residues. Looked up from germline, CDR1 is SGHVS and CDR2 is FNYEAQ. CDR3 residues: CASSLEPGTRQGQPQHF. CDR3 bases read: TGTGCCAGCAGCTTAGAGCCGGGGACCAGACAGGGACAGCCC.

This clone has at least ten counts. The read gets to within 3 residues of the CDR3 end, and the germline J gene fills in the rest. The chain employs TRBV9 and TRBJ1-1, with D possibly matching TRBD1 (5 bases). Germline-derived CDR1 and CDR2 are SGDLS and YYNGEE. This CDR3 contains 15 residues. Trimming removed 5 bases at V and 1 base at J, with 15 bases between. The chain's CDR3 is CASRPSPDRNTEAFF. CDR3 DNA, as far as it was read: TGTGCCAGCAGACCAAGCCCCGACAGGAACACTGAA.

At least ten counts were recorded for this clone. The read terminates 3 residues before the CDR3 end, so the remaining end is supplied by the germline J gene. The chain carries TRBV29-1 and TRBJ2-1; D call uncertain. In germline, CDR1 is SQVTM, CDR2 ANQGSEA. The CDR3 loop spans 12 amino acids. With 2 bases removed from V and 6 bases from J, the gap between germline ends came to 8 bases. The CDR3 reads CSVERGGNEQFF. Partial CDR3 DNA: TGCAGCGTTGAAAGAGGTGGCAATGAG.

This clone was observed many times. The missing CDR3 end, 3 residues past where the read stops, is filled in from the germline J gene. The V call is TRBV9, the J call TRBJ2-5; 15 bases fit TRBD2. CDR3 size: 17 residues. Losses at the gene ends were 0 bases for V and 5 bases for J; bases not matched to a gene: 5. Per the germline V gene, CDR1 is SGDLS and CDR2 is YYNGEE. CDR3 bases read: TGTGCCAGCAGCGTAGGGACTAGCGGGGGGGCCCAGGAGACC. This codes for CASSVGTSGGAQET. The complete CDR3 protein is CASSVGTSGGAQETQYF.

There are a few counts of this clone. The CDR3 is cut off 3 residues early in the read; its end comes from the germline J gene. The chain employs TRBV2 and TRBJ2-7, with a weak D call TRBD1 (6 bases). V gave up 4 bases and J gave up 4 bases, with 14 bases separating them. This CDR3 is 14 amino acids long. Germline loops: CDR1 SNHLY, CDR2 FYNNEI. Partial CDR3 DNA: TGTGCCAGCAGTGGCCCCGGGACAAGTTACGAG. It specifies CASSGPGTSYE. The CDR3, in full, reads CASSGPGTSYEQYF.

This clone was found many times. The missing CDR3 end, 3 residues past where the read stops, is filled in from the germline J gene. The chain recombines TRBV29-1 with TRBJ2-5; possibly TRBD2 for D (5 bases). The CDR3 has 12 amino acids. CDR1 SQVTM and CDR2 ANQGSEA come from the germline V gene. Trimming took 7 bases from V and 3 from J, leaving 12 bases between them. CDR3 in amino acids: CSASDWEETQYF. The covered CDR3 bases are TGCAGCGCCTCGGACTGGGAAGAGACC.

The sample holds many counts of this clone. The read ends 3 residues before the CDR3 terminus; that terminus is restored from the germline J gene. V gene TRBV18 combines with J gene TRBJ1-1, with D possibly matching TRBD1 (5 bases). CDR1 and CDR2 (germline): KGHSH, LQKENI. The V end was cut by 1 base, the J end by 4 bases, with 13 bases between. CDR3 size: 15 residues. CDR3 residues: CASSPRQAGSTEAFF. CDR3 DNA (partial): TGTGCCAGCTCACCACGGCAGGCAGGGAGCACTGAA.

This clone was seen only a few times. The read terminates 3 residues before the CDR3 end, so the remaining end is supplied by the germline J gene. The chain uses TRBV2 and TRBJ2-5; D might be TRBD2 (6 bases). The germline V gene has CDR1 SNHLY and CDR2 FYNNEI. The CDR3 runs 15 residues. With 7 bases removed from V and 5 bases from J, the gap between germline ends came to 20 bases. The part of the CDR3 DNA that was read is TGTGCCAGCACCCTCAGGGCCGGAGGGTGGGAGACC. It is translated as CASTLRAGGWET. Given in full, the CDR3 is CASTLRAGGWETQYF.

This clone appeared many times. The read is 3 residues too short to cover the CDR3 end, so that end is filled in from the germline J gene. This rearrangement joins TRBV30 to TRBJ1-5; D might be TRBD1 (5 bases). Trimming shortened V by 0 bases and J by 6 bases, and 15 bases separated the two germline ends. Germline assignment: CDR1 GTSNPN and CDR2 SVGIG (reference sequence). The CDR3 contains 15 residues. The part of the CDR3 DNA that was read is TGTGCCTGGAGTGTGGTTGGGCAGGGAAGTCAGCCC. Translation: CAWSVVGQGSQP. The CDR3 reads in full as CAWSVVGQGSQPQHF.